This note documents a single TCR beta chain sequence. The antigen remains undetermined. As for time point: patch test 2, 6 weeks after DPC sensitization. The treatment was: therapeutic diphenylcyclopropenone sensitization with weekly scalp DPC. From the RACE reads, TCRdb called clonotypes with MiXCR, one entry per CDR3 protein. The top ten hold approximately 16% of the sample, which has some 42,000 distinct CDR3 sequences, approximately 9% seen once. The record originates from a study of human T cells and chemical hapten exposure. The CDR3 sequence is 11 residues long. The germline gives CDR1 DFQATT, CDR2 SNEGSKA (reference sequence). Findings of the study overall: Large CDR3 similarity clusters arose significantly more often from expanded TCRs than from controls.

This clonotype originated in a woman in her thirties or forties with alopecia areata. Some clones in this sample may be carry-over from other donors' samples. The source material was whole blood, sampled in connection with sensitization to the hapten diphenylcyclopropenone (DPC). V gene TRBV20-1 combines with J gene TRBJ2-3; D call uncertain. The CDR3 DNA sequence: TGCAGCCTGGGTCACACAGATACGCAGTATTTT. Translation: CSLGHTDTQYF.